Following are 2 T cell receptor beta chains from one sample sequenced in a study of blood T cell repertoires in COVID-19. Clones were read by immunoSEQ multiplex PCR, and TCRdb kept only the in-frame ones, dropping some. Altogether around 160,000 clones are present, roughly 87% being singletons, with the ten largest covering approximately 10%. Specimen: PBMCs or T cells enriched from blood (not recorded which). These receptors were collected from a man aged 45-65 years who had recovered from COVID-19.

The V and J genes are TRBV5-4 and TRBJ1-1, with TRBD1 matching over 8 bases. CDR1 and CDR2 from the germline V gene are SGHNT and YYREEE (reference sequence). J gave up 1 base and V 0 bases, and 2 bases lay outside the gene matches. CDR3 length: 15 amino acids. The CDR3 nucleotides read TGTGCCAGCAGCTTGGGGGGACAGGCGAACACTGAAGCTTTCTTT. Its translation is CASSLGGQANTEAFF.

The chain uses TRBV28 and TRBJ2-3; 10 bases line up with TRBD2. Germline lookup yields CDR1 MDHEN and CDR2 SYDVKM. The CDR3 spans 13 residues. The junction had 9 bases not matched to a gene; V was cut back by 10 bases and J by 8 bases. The chain's CDR3 is CATRASGGGTQYF. CDR3 coding DNA: TGTGCCACCCGGGCTAGCGGGGGTGGTACGCAGTATTTT.